This T cell receptor beta chain was found in a study of blood T cell repertoires in COVID-19. Study as a whole: The study drew acute and convalescent COVID-19 samples from the United States, Italy and Spain. PBMCs, B-cell-depleted T cells, or T cells provided the cDNA or gDNA that made up the material.

Per the study methods: By means of reference gene primer amplification, nucleated cell counts were estimated. Method: immunoSEQ multiplex PCR; TCRdb's copy keeps in-frame clones and lacks some. The V and J calls and the clone size are those of that table, but D and trimming were determined from the DNA. The sample records roughly 200,000 clones, 88% being singletons. V was trimmed by 4 bases and J by 0 bases, leaving 14 bases between them. The CDR3 totals 15 residues. The sequence came from a man between 18 and 29 years old with active or convalescent COVID-19. The chain uses TRBV5-3 and TRBJ2-7; tentative D call: TRBD1 (6 bases). Being an ORF, TRBV5-3 has a function that is uncertain. The sample taken for sequencing was peripheral blood. The CDR3, as DNA: TGTGCCAGAAGCCGTTACAGGGTATTCTCCTACGAGCAGTACTTC. It translates to CARSRYRVFSYEQYF.